What follows are 29 T cell receptor beta chains derived from one specimen sequenced in a study of blood T cells in healthy people across ages (dated by TCRdb to 2013 to 2016). The receptor library was made with 5' RACE. These reads were obtained on an Illumina HiSeq 2500. A second PCR of 7 to 11 cycles was run with a J-beta primer mix and a sample-barcoded 5' primer. The raw public reads went through TCRdb reprocessing: fastp at Q25, MiXCR clone calling, in-frame beta chains kept. Identical CDR3 proteins give one entry, which carries the most common genes and DNA. The sample includes approximately 690,000 distinct CDR3 sequences, with 45% to 65% observed a single time. Approximately 37% of the sample comes from the top ten. The specimen sequenced was blood. These receptors were collected from a man aged 55 to 69 in good health.

The chain employs TRBV9 and TRBJ2-3, with D unclear. There are 15 residues in the CDR3. Deletions cut 0 bases from V and 1 base from J, with 9 bases between. Germline CDR1 SGDLS, CDR2 YYNGEE. CDR3 nucleotide sequence: TGTGCCAGCAGCGTAGGGTTAGAGGGCACAGATACGCAGTATTTT. It codes for CASSVGLEGTDTQYF.

As to this clonotype: The junction and the germline gene differ at one end; a read error may be behind it. The chain is built from TRBV3-1 and TRBJ2-7, with D perhaps matching TRBD1 or TRBD2 (5 bases each). Germline values: CDR1 LGHDT, CDR2 YNNKEL (reference sequence). This CDR3 has 14 residues. CDR3 loop: CASSLRGVTYERYF. The CDR3 nucleotides read TGTGCCAGCAGCCTGAGGGGTGTCACTTACGAGCGGTACTTC.

This clonotype was counted between two and nine times. Relative to the germline gene, one junction end is altered; a read error may explain this. The chain carries TRBV7-2 and TRBJ1-2; D gene ambiguous. The CDR3 runs to 14 residues. Germline CDR1 and CDR2: SGHTA and FQGNSA. Here the CDR3 DNA reads TGTGCCAGCAGCTTGAGCAGTACGAACTATGGCCACACCTTC. This sequence encodes CASSLSSTNYGHTF.

The rearrangement links TRBV2 to TRBJ2-7; D may correspond to TRBD1 or TRBD2 (5 bases each). Trimming removed 5 bases at V and 5 bases at J, with 13 bases between. CDR3 length: 13 residues. Germline assignment: CDR1 SNHLY and CDR2 FYNNEI. CDR3 DNA: TGTGCCAGCAGTACGGGGTGGGGGAACGAGCAGTACTTC. Its protein product is CASSTGWGNEQYF. Complete variable domain (other parts from reference TRBV2 and TRBJ2-7): EPEVTQTPSHQVTQMGQEVILRCVPISNHLYFYWYRQILGQKVEFLVSFYNNEISEKSEIFDDQFSVERPDGSNFTLKIRSTKLEDSAMYFCASSTGWGNEQYFGPGTRLTVT.

This clonotype has just a few counts. V usage is TRBV13 and J usage is TRBJ2-5, with D perhaps TRBD2 (6 bases). This CDR3 comprises 13 residues. V was shortened by 5 bases and J by 2 bases, with 9 bases between the two germline ends. Germline values: CDR1 PRHDT, CDR2 FYEKMQ (reference sequence). The CDR3 protein is CASSRRGQETQYF. CDR3 sequence (DNA): TGTGCCAGCAGCAGACGGGGGCAAGAGACCCAGTACTTC.

This sequence joins TRBV6-1 and TRBJ2-3; D might be TRBD2 (5 bases). V was shortened by 5 bases and J by 0 bases, with 9 bases between the two germline ends. Looked up from germline, CDR1 is MNHNS and CDR2 is SASEGT. This CDR3 comprises 14 residues. The CDR3 DNA reads TGTGCCAGCAGTCCAGCGGAGAGCACAGATACGCAGTATTTT. This sequence encodes CASSPAESTDTQYF.

The gene calls are TRBV2 and TRBJ1-4; 12 bases agree with TRBD1. V trimming: 4 bases; J trimming: 11 bases; junction bases outside the gene matches: 8. The CDR3 totals 15 residues. The germline CDR1 and CDR2 sequences are SNHLY and FYNNEI. CDR3 in DNA: TGTGCCAGCAGTGTTTCCGGGACAGGGGGCGGGAAACTGTTTTTT. Amino acids: CASSVSGTGGGKLFF.

There are a few counts of this clonotype. The gene calls are TRBV20-1 and TRBJ2-5; D not resolved. The CDR3 has 12 residues. The germline V gene encodes CDR1 DFQATT and CDR2 SNEGSKA (reference sequence). V was cut by 2 bases and J by 0 bases, with 4 bases left in between. CDR3: CSARTYQETQYF. CDR3 DNA: TGCAGTGCTAGAACCTACCAAGAGACCCAGTACTTC.

This chain uses TRBV27 with TRBJ2-4; D possibly matches TRBD1 or TRBD2 (5 bases each). Germline CDR1 reads MNHEY; CDR2 reads SMNVEV (reference sequence). The CDR3 contains 12 residues. With 6 bases removed from V and 13 bases from J, the gap between germline ends came to 16 bases. The CDR3 nucleotides read TGTGCCAGCAGACCCACTCTAGGGGAGCAGTACTTC. Protein: CASRPTLGEQYF.

The rearrangement uses TRBV5-1 and TRBJ2-7; 9 positions agree with TRBD1. Trimming took 4 bases from V and 0 from J; bases not matched to a gene: 5. Germline CDR1 reads SGHRS; CDR2 reads YFSETQ. The CDR3 is 15 amino acids. The CDR3 reads CASSGGQGHSYEQYF. CDR3 bases: TGCGCCAGCAGCGGAGGACAGGGGCACTCCTACGAGCAGTACTTC.

This chain's CDR3 is CSALDRRDYGYTF. CDR3 nucleotide sequence: TGCAGTGCTTTGGACAGGCGCGACTATGGCTACACCTTC. This chain links TRBV20-1 with TRBJ1-2; 7 bases align to TRBD1. The V segment lost 5 bases and the J segment 3 bases; nucleotides outside the gene matches: 6. The CDR3 is 13 residues long. Germline loops: CDR1 DFQATT, CDR2 SNEGSKA (reference sequence).

This clonotype was recorded a few times. The CDR3 DNA sequence: TGTGCCAGCAGTTACGGGGGGGCCCAAGAGACCCAGTACTTC. This translates into CASSYGGAQETQYF. The chain links TRBV6-5 to TRBJ2-5, with D possibly being TRBD2 (7 bases). Germline assignment: CDR1 MNHEY and CDR2 SVGAGI. This CDR3 is 14 amino acids long. Trimming removed 2 bases from V and 1 base from J, with 8 bases in between.

V gene TRBV6-6 combines with J gene TRBJ2-1; 7 positions agree with TRBD1. The germline V gene has CDR1 MNHNY and CDR2 SVGAGI (reference sequence). The V and J ends lost 7 bases and 5 bases, in that order; junction bases with no gene match: 8. This CDR3 has 14 amino acids. CDR3 in amino acids: CASTRQGMHNEQFF. DNA for the CDR3: TGTGCCAGCACCCGACAGGGTATGCACAATGAGCAGTTCTTC.

The count of this clonotype is one. This chain's CDR3 is CASSLGRVGRQPQHF. In DNA, the CDR3 is TGTGCCAGCAGCTTGGGCAGGGTGGGGAGACAGCCCCAGCATTTT. V gene TRBV7-9 combines with J gene TRBJ1-5; D may be TRBD1 (5 bases). This CDR3 has 15 amino acids. Germline V gene sequence: CDR1 SEHNR, CDR2 FQNEAQ (reference sequence). With 3 bases removed from V and 7 bases from J, the gap between germline ends came to 16 bases.

The chain joins TRBV2 to TRBJ2-5; 15 bases align to TRBD2. Trimming cost V 6 bases and J 4 bases; bases outside gene matches: 0. CDR3 length equals 14 residues. Germline CDR1 is SNHLY and CDR2 is FYNNEI. The CDR3 DNA sequence: TGTGCCAGCAGGGGACTAGCGGGGGGAGAGACCCAGTACTTC. Encoded protein: CASRGLAGGETQYF.

V is TRBV5-1 and J is TRBJ2-2; 8 bases match TRBD1. This CDR3 contains 17 residues. Trimming cost V 0 bases and J 0 bases; bases outside gene matches: 4. The germline gives CDR1 SGHRS, CDR2 YFSETQ. The CDR3, as DNA: TGCGCCAGCAGCTTGGTGGTCAGGGGGCCGAACACCGGGGAGCTGTTTTTT. It encodes CASSLVVRGPNTGELFF.

This clonotype was recorded only once. The V gene is TRBV7-2, the J gene TRBJ2-1, with TRBD2 matching 11 bases. The ends lost 4 bases at V and 8 bases at J; junction bases unmatched: 7. CDR1 is SGHTA and CDR2 is FQGNSA in the germline V gene. The CDR3 is made up of 15 amino acids. The CDR3 DNA reads as TGTGCCAGCAGCTCCTCTAGCGGGGGGTGGGATGAGCAGTTCTTC. Residues: CASSSSSGGWDEQFF. Based on the CDR3 plus reference TRBV7-2 and TRBJ2-1, the full variable domain is GAGVSQSPSNKVTEKGKDVELRCDPISGHTALYWYRQSLGQGLEFLIYFQGNSAPDKSGLPSDRFSAERTGGSVSTLTIQRTQQEDSAVYLCASSSSSGGWDEQFFGPGTRLTVL.

This clonotype was seen more than once but under ten times. This chain connects TRBV28 to TRBJ2-3; TRBD2 agrees at 9 bases. This CDR3 has 15 amino acids. With 2 bases clipped from V and 8 bases from J, the junction kept 8 bases outside the gene matches. Germline V CDR1 and CDR2: MDHEN, SYDVKM. CDR3 in DNA: TGTGCCAGCAGTTTAAGGTCTAGCGGGGCGGGTACGCAGTATTTT. Encoded protein: CASSLRSSGAGTQYF.

V and J are TRBV6-1 and TRBJ1-6; D is unresolved. Trimming left V 1 base short and J 0 bases short, with 1 base between. Germline V gene data show CDR1 as MNHNS and CDR2 as SASEGT. The length of the CDR3 is 14 residues. DNA of the CDR3: TGTGCCAGCAGTGAAGGCTCCTATAATTCACCCCTCCACTTT. This sequence encodes CASSEGSYNSPLHF.

V usage is TRBV7-6 and J usage is TRBJ2-7, with D unclear. CDR1 is SGHVS and CDR2 is FNYEAQ in the germline V gene. This CDR3 comprises 18 residues. The germline V and J ends were trimmed by 5 bases and 3 bases, with 26 bases remaining between them. The CDR3 is CASSKYVTRKIPDYEQYF. Here the CDR3 DNA reads TGTGCCAGCAGCAAGTACGTAACCCGAAAAATTCCCGACTACGAGCAGTACTTC.

This clonotype was seen only a few times. The CDR3 loop is CSARDWGRGRLGSEAFF. The CDR3 nucleotides read TGCAGTGCTAGAGATTGGGGGCGTGGTCGGCTGGGTTCGGAAGCTTTCTTT. This chain uses TRBV20-1 with TRBJ1-1, with D possibly TRBD1 on 6 matching bases. The CDR3 runs 17 residues. Germline V lookup: CDR1 DFQATT, CDR2 SNEGSKA (reference sequence). With 0 bases removed from V and 8 bases from J, the gap between germline ends came to 25 bases.

This clonotype was picked up a small number of times. V gene TRBV29-1 combines with J gene TRBJ2-3; 7 bases are a match to TRBD1. Per the germline V gene, CDR1 is SQVTM and CDR2 is ANQGSEA. CDR3 length: 15 residues. V gave up 5 bases and J gave up 0 bases; unmatched junction bases: 8. CDR3 DNA sequence: TGCAGCGTTAACCCCGGACAGGCTAGCACAGATACGCAGTATTTT. This encodes CSVNPGQASTDTQYF.

With respect to this clonotype: A much larger clone sits a single nucleotide away, making a read error possible. CDR3 nucleotides: TGTGCCATCAGTGAGTCGGCATTGGGGACCCAGTACTTC. It specifies CAISESALGTQYF. The chain joins TRBV10-3 to TRBJ2-5, with D unclear. CDR1 and CDR2 from the germline V gene are ENHRY and SYGVKD. V lost 0 bases, J lost 7 bases, and 9 bases lay in between. This CDR3 spans 13 amino acids.

The CDR3 loop is CAITPGQGKHEQYF. In nucleotides, the CDR3 is TGTGCCATCACTCCGGGACAGGGGAAGCACGAGCAGTACTTC. The chain has TRBV10-3 and TRBJ2-7, with 10 bases that match TRBD1. The J segment lost 5 bases and the V segment lost 7 bases, leaving 8 bases of the junction unmatched. This CDR3 region has 14 residues. Germline V gene data show CDR1 as ENHRY and CDR2 as SYGVKD.

With regard to this clonotype: One end of the junction fails to match germline, which may point to a read error. The chain combines TRBV5-1 with TRBJ2-5; D is uncertain. The CDR3 is 17 amino acids. CDR1 is SGHRS, CDR2 YFSETQ, per germline. The CDR3 loop reads CASSLEVQPMRQETQNF. CDR3 nucleotide sequence: TGCGCCAGCAGCTTGGAGGTGCAACCGATGCGACAAGAGACCCAGAACTTC.

This clonotype was counted a single time. Just one base apart from a much larger clone, this may be a read error. The V and J genes are TRBV7-6 and TRBJ1-1; D call uncertain. Per germline, CDR1 SGHVS and CDR2 FNYEAQ. This CDR3 is built from 15 residues. Deletions cut 7 bases from V and 1 base from J, with 16 bases between. CDR3 nucleotide sequence: TGTGCCAGCACCCCCTCCCCTAGGTGGAACACTGAAGCTTTCTTT. It translates to CASTPSPRWNTEAFF.

DNA for the CDR3: TGTGCCACCAGTGAAAGAGAGGGCAATGGCTACACCTTC. Translating it yields CATSEREGNGYTF. The J gene is TRBJ1-2, the V gene TRBV24-1; D unresolved. The V end was cut by 4 bases, the J end by 6 bases, with 11 bases between. Germline CDR1 and CDR2: KGHDR and SFDVKD. The CDR3 contains 13 residues.

The V call is TRBV24-1, the J call TRBJ2-5; D gene unclear. The DNA end lines up better with TRBJ2-1; the J call may be wrong. CDR1 KGHDR and CDR2 SFDVKD come from the germline V gene. The CDR3 has 15 amino acids. In DNA, the CDR3 is TGTGCCACCAGTGATTTGAAGGAGTACCAAGAGACCCAGTTCTTC. This gives the protein CATSDLKEYQETQFF.

The J gene is TRBJ2-3, the V gene TRBV29-1, with D uncertain. The CDR3 runs to 13 residues. V was pared by 4 bases and J by 6 bases, with 14 bases between. Germline CDR1 and CDR2: SQVTM and ANQGSEA. The CDR3 is CSVGVKGLDTQYF. The CDR3 bases are TGCAGCGTTGGGGTGAAGGGATTGGATACGCAGTATTTT.